The 25 T cell receptor beta chains listed next were all sequenced from one sample in a study of cytomegalovirus exposure and HLA in healthy donors. Both 60 Vbeta primers and 13 Jbeta primers went into the PCR. TCRdb's copy holds only in-frame clones and misses some; the assay was immunoSEQ multiplex PCR. The repertoire has around 130,000 clones, 75% to 85% of them found once; the top ten carry less than 2%. What was sequenced was PBMCs. These receptor sequences come from a middle-aged man in good health and CMV-seronegative.

In the case of this clone: One end of the junction is discordant with germline, which a read error may explain. The chain employs TRBV7-9 and TRBJ2-6, with D perhaps TRBD1 (5 bases). CDR3 length: 16 amino acids. Germline V gene lookup returns CDR1 SEHNR and CDR2 FQNEAQ (reference sequence). CDR3: CASSSLIGAGANGLTF. DNA for the CDR3: TGTGCCAGCAGCTCCCTCATAGGGGCTGGGGCCAACGGCCTGACTTTC.

The DNA of the CDR3 is TGTGCCAGCAGGCCTCGGACAGGGCCCTATGGCTACACCTTC. Its protein is CASRPRTGPYGYTF. The chain has TRBV27 and TRBJ1-2, with 8 bases that match TRBD1. V dropped 6 bases and J dropped 4; count of bases not matched to a gene: 7. Germline CDR1 is MNHEY and CDR2 is SMNVEV (reference sequence). CDR3 size: 14 residues.

This clone appeared once. Sequence at one end of the junction differs from germline and may be a read error. The V and J genes are TRBV7-3 and TRBJ2-6; D is perhaps TRBD1 (5 bases). CDR3 length equals 17 residues. Germline V lookup: CDR1 SGHTA, CDR2 FQGTGA. The CDR3, as DNA: TGTGCCAGCAGCTTAACGCTCGCCGGACCTGGGGCCAACGGCCTGACTTTC. Its protein is CASSLTLAGPGANGLTF.

The V and J genes are TRBV7-2 and TRBJ2-7; maybe TRBD1 (6 bases). This CDR3 comprises 12 residues. Germline V lookup: CDR1 SGHTA, CDR2 FQGNSA. Trimming stripped 1 base from V and 11 bases from J, with 12 bases between. CDR3 sequence reads: CASSLEGTRKYF. In DNA form, the CDR3 reads TGTGCCAGCAGCTTAGAAGGGACAAGGAAGTACTTC.

For this clone: One junction end does not reproduce the germline sequence, and a read error may be involved. This chain uses TRBV28 with TRBJ1-2; D ambiguous. Per germline, CDR1 MDHEN and CDR2 SYDVKM. This CDR3 is 10 amino acids long. CDR3 region: CASGYYGYTF. The CDR3 bases are TGTGCCAGCGGTTACTACGGCTACACCTTC.

V and J are TRBV6-5 and TRBJ1-1; 12 positions agree with TRBD1. CDR3 size: 15 residues. Germline values: CDR1 MNHEY, CDR2 SVGAGI. J was trimmed by 6 bases and V by 6 bases; bases with no gene match: 8. CDR3 sequence reads: CASSPWGQGASEAFF. The CDR3 region has the DNA TGTGCCAGCAGCCCTTGGGGACAGGGGGCGTCTGAAGCTTTCTTT.

This rearrangement joins TRBV27 to TRBJ1-1; D ambiguous. CDR1 MNHEY and CDR2 SMNVEV come from the germline V gene (reference sequence). Trimming took 3 bases from V and 4 from J, leaving 9 bases between them. There are 13 residues in the CDR3. CDR3: CASSLGSSTEAFF. CDR3 bases: TGTGCCAGCAGTTTGGGCTCCAGCACTGAAGCTTTCTTT.

This chain's CDR3 is CASSPPLGRGNNEQFF. The CDR3 nucleotides are TGTGCCAGCAGCCCACCCCTCGGGAGAGGCAACAATGAGCAGTTCTTC. The V gene is TRBV25-1, the J gene TRBJ2-1, with a tentative D call TRBD2 (6 bases). From germline, CDR1 is MGHDK and CDR2 SYGVNS. The germline V and J ends were trimmed by 6 bases and 5 bases, with 20 bases remaining between them. This CDR3 region has 16 residues.

This clone was counted once. The junction and the germline gene differ at one end; a read error may be behind it. The chain couples TRBV4-3 to TRBJ2-6; TRBD1 is a possible D gene (5 bases). From germline, CDR1 is LGHNA and CDR2 YSLEER. CDR3 size: 17 residues. CDR3 DNA sequence: TGCGCCAGCAGCCGGGATTACGGCAGCTCTGGGGCCAACGGCCTGACTTTC. It translates to CASSRDYGSSGANGLTF.

This clone was observed a single time. The rearrangement links TRBV6-1 to TRBJ2-3; D is unclear. The CDR3 runs 16 residues. Germline V lookup: CDR1 MNHNS, CDR2 SASEGT. Deletions cut 1 base from V and 4 bases from J, with 15 bases between. CDR3: CASSEGWFTVSDTQYF. CDR3 sequence (DNA): TGTGCCAGCAGTGAAGGTTGGTTTACAGTCTCAGATACGCAGTATTTT.

The CDR3 DNA sequence: TGTGCCAACAGCCGGGACAGGGGGTACGAGCAGTACTTC. Its translation is CANSRDRGYEQYF. The chain joins TRBV6-1 to TRBJ2-7, with TRBD1 matching over 11 bases. Trimming took 10 bases from V and 4 from J; bases not matched to a gene: 6. CDR3 size: 13 residues. The germline gives CDR1 MNHNS, CDR2 SASEGT.

The chain joins TRBV10-3 to TRBJ2-3; D perhaps matches TRBD1 (7 bases). CDR3 length equals 15 residues. The germline V gene has CDR1 ENHRY and CDR2 SYGVKD. V dropped 2 bases and J dropped 3 bases, with 12 bases sitting between them. The CDR3 nucleotides are TGTGCCATCAGTGAGGGACAGGAGGGAACAGATACGCAGTATTTT. It is translated as CAISEGQEGTDTQYF.

This clone appeared a few times. The gene calls are TRBV13 and TRBJ1-1; D is unresolved. This CDR3 is 14 amino acids long. V was shortened by 5 bases and J by 7 bases, with 17 bases between the two germline ends. The germline CDR1 and CDR2 sequences are PRHDT and FYEKMQ (reference sequence). The CDR3 region has the DNA TGTGCCAGCAGCCTTAGACGGGGATCAAATGAAGCTTTCTTT. This encodes CASSLRRGSNEAFF.

The V call is TRBV6-1, the J call TRBJ2-7; D is undetermined. Germline V gives CDR1 MNHNS, CDR2 SASEGT. The CDR3 spans 14 residues. The ends were cut back, 7 bases at V and 1 base at J, with 14 bases in the middle. The CDR3: CASTLGAQSYEQYF. The CDR3, as DNA: TGTGCCAGCACGTTAGGTGCACAGTCCTACGAGCAGTACTTC.

This chain links TRBV19 with TRBJ2-3, with D perhaps matching TRBD2 (6 bases). The CDR3 spans 12 residues. V lost 4 bases, J lost 7 bases, and 9 bases lay in between. Germline V gene sequence: CDR1 LNHDA, CDR2 SQIVND (reference sequence). The CDR3 region is CASSTEGYTQYF. Here the CDR3 DNA reads TGTGCCAGTAGTACGGAGGGCTATACGCAGTATTTT.

V and J are TRBV27 and TRBJ2-7, with 10 bases fitting TRBD1. There are 15 residues in the CDR3. CDR1 MNHEY and CDR2 SMNVEV come from the germline V gene (reference sequence). V lost 2 bases to trimming and J lost 5 bases; unmatched junction nucleotides: 6. CDR3 sequence: CASSLGQGDLDEQYF. The CDR3 DNA reads TGTGCCAGCAGTTTAGGACAGGGGGACTTGGACGAGCAGTACTTC.

Of note for this clone: An end of the junction differs from the germline gene, which may be a read error. The chain recombines TRBV5-8 with TRBJ1-3, with D possibly matching TRBD1 (5 bases). Per the germline V gene, CDR1 is SGHTS and CDR2 is YDEGEE. This CDR3 region has 15 residues. The CDR3 is CASSLSSGIGNTVYF. As DNA, the CDR3 is TGTGCCAGCAGCTTAAGTTCAGGGATTGGAAACACCGTATATTTT. Full variable domain (missing parts from reference TRBV5-8 and TRBJ1-3): EAGVTQSPTHLIKTRGQQATLRCSPISGHTSVYWYQQALGLGLQFLLWYDEGEERNRGNFPPRFSGRQFPNYSSELNVNALELEDSALYLCASSLSSGIGNTVYFGEGSWLTVV.

The chain joins TRBV29-1 to TRBJ2-5; 10 nucleotides match TRBD1. CDR3 length: 15 residues. Germline V gene sequence: CDR1 SQVTM, CDR2 ANQGSEA. The V and J ends lost 4 bases and 1 base, in that order; junction bases with no gene match: 6. The CDR3 region has the DNA TGCAGCGTTGGGGCGGGACAGGGGATCCAAGAGACCCAGTACTTC. This translates into CSVGAGQGIQETQYF.

This clone was recorded a few times. The CDR3 DNA reads TGTGCCAGCAGCCGGGGGACAGGTAATTCACCCCTCCACTTT. It codes for CASSRGTGNSPLHF. The chain joins TRBV9 to TRBJ1-6; TRBD1 aligns across 8 bases. Losses at the gene ends were 4 bases for V and 6 bases for J; bases not matched to a gene: 3. CDR1 is SGDLS, CDR2 YYNGEE, per germline. The CDR3 runs to 14 residues.

V is TRBV10-3 and J is TRBJ2-2; TRBD1 matches at 8 bases. Germline CDR1 reads ENHRY; CDR2 reads SYGVKD. Germline trimming cut 10 bases from V and 7 bases from J; bases unmatched to any gene: 11. There are 14 residues in the CDR3. CDR3 in amino acids: CASIQGAGGGELFF. The CDR3 region has the DNA TGTGCCAGTATCCAGGGGGCAGGAGGCGGGGAGCTGTTTTTT.

The CDR3 loop reads CASSIGQLNYGYTF. CDR3 DNA sequence: TGTGCCAGTAGTATTGGACAGCTGAACTATGGCTACACCTTC. The chain has TRBV19 and TRBJ1-2; a possible D gene is TRBD1 (6 bases). This CDR3 spans 14 amino acids. Germline CDR1 and CDR2: LNHDA and SQIVND (reference sequence). V lost 3 bases and J 2 bases, leaving 10 bases between the germline ends.

The chain couples TRBV6-5 to TRBJ2-5, with D perhaps matching TRBD2 (5 bases). V was shortened by 2 bases and J by 11 bases, with 12 bases between the two germline ends. There are 12 residues in the CDR3. Germline lookup yields CDR1 MNHEY and CDR2 SVGAGI. The CDR3 here is CASSYQSGEQYF. In DNA form, the CDR3 reads TGTGCCAGCAGTTACCAAAGTGGGGAGCAGTACTTC.

This clone was seen only a few times. One end of the junction fails to match germline, which may point to a read error. The chain has TRBV7-7 and TRBJ2-1; D is unresolved. Germline-derived CDR1 and CDR2 are SSHAT and FNYEAQ (reference sequence). The CDR3 loop spans 13 amino acids. CDR3 amino acids: CASSLTLDNEQFF. The CDR3 DNA sequence: TGTGCTAGCAGCTTAACGTTAGACAATGAGCAGTTCTTC.

The chain links TRBV27 to TRBJ2-1, with 14 bases lining up with TRBD2. This CDR3 is 17 amino acids long. Unmatched junction bases numbered 6, after V lost 4 bases and J lost 4 bases. Germline assignment: CDR1 MNHEY and CDR2 SMNVEV (reference sequence). DNA of the CDR3: TGTGCCAGCAGTTCCCAGACTAGCGGGAGGGTTTACAATGAGCAGTTCTTC. Translation: CASSSQTSGRVYNEQFF.

The CDR3 protein is CASSPLLTGTFTQETQYF. DNA for the CDR3: TGTGCCAGCAGTCCCCTCCTTACAGGGACCTTTACTCAAGAGACCCAGTACTTC. The chain links TRBV27 to TRBJ2-5; TRBD1 might be the D (6 bases). This CDR3 is 18 amino acids long. Germline loops: CDR1 MNHEY, CDR2 SMNVEV (reference sequence). Trimming left V 5 bases short and J 2 bases short, with 24 bases between.